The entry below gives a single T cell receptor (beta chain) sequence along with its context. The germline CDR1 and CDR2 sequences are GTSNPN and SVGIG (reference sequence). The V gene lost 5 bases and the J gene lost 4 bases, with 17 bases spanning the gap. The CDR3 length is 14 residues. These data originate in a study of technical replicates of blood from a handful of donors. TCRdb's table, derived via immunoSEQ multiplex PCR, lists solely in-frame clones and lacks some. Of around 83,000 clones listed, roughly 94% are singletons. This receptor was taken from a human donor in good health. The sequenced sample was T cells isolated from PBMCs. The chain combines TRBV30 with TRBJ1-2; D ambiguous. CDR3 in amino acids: CAWVGQVMGYGYTF. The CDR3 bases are TGTGCCTGGGTGGGCCAGGTTATGGGCTATGGCTACACCTTC.